The TCR beta chain under discussion was sequenced for a study of blood T cell repertoires in COVID-19. Study background: Donors in Cohort 3 counted as recovered after two negative PCRs, clearance, or symptom resolution. PBMCs, B-cell-depleted T cells, or T cells provided the cDNA or gDNA that made up the material. Sites across the United States, Italy and Spain contributed samples from acute and convalescent COVID-19.

TCRdb's copy holds only in-frame clones and misses some; the assay was immunoSEQ multiplex PCR. The sample contains hundreds of thousands of clones, about 89% of which appear only once. The clonotype was recovered from a man aged 35-49 years in a cohort exposed to, infected with or recovered from COVID-19 (not recorded which). The sequencing input was PBMCs or T cells enriched from blood (not recorded which).

CDR3 sequence: CASSFSGANTGELFF. The CDR3 nucleotides read TGTGCCAGCAGCTTTAGCGGAGCGAACACCGGGGAGCTGTTTTTT. The genes are TRBV7-9 and TRBJ2-2; tentative D call: TRBD2 (6 bases). V lost 3 bases to trimming and J lost 0 bases, with 8 bases between them. Germline-derived CDR1 and CDR2 are SEHNR and FQNEAQ (reference sequence). The CDR3 totals 15 residues.